The T cell receptor (beta chain) under discussion was sequenced for a study of regulatory T cells in long-lasting Graves disease. Study-wide findings and caveats: Reduced TCR diversity was observed in persistent Graves' patients versus newly diagnosed patients.

Investigators prepared the TCR beta libraries by applying iRepertoire HTBI primers and Arm-PCR of CDR3 regions. One entry per CDR3 protein results from TCRdb running MiXCR on the multiplex PCR reads. The sample shows fewer than 550,000 distinct CDR3 sequences, more than 15% of them seen only once. The V gene lost 0 bases and the J gene lost 5 bases, with 8 bases spanning the gap. The CDR3 consists of 13 residues. The germline CDR1 and CDR2 sequences are SGHRS and YFSETQ. The sample's time point: newly diagnosed GD, antithyroid drugs for less than 3 months. RNA from PBMCs was the source of the TCR library. The guidelines of the American Thyroid Association were the basis for diagnosing Graves' disease. This clonotype was detected ten times or more. Its antigen is as yet unknown. Another study also made use of these data, one on T cells in Graves' hyperthyroidism and ophthalmopathy.

The V call is TRBV5-1, the J call TRBJ1-1; D gene uncertain. Source: peripheral blood mononuclear cells (PBMCs), taken at new diagnosis, from a patient treated with antithyroid drugs. This receptor was obtained from a woman aged 35-60 years with Graves disease. The CDR3 sequence: CASSLESQTEAFF. The CDR3 DNA follows: TGCGCCAGCAGCTTGGAGAGCCAGACTGAAGCTTTCTTT.